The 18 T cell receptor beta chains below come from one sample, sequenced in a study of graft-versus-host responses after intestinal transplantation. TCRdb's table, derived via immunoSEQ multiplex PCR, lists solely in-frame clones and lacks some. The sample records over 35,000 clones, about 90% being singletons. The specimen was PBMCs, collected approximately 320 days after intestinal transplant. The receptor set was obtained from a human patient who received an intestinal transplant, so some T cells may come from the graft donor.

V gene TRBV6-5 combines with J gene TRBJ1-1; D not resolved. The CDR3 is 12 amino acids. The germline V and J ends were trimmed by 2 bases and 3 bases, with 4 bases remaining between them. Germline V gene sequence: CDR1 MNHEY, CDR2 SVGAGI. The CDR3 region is CASSYGHTEAFF. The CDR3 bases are TGTGCCAGCAGTTACGGACACACTGAAGCTTTCTTT.

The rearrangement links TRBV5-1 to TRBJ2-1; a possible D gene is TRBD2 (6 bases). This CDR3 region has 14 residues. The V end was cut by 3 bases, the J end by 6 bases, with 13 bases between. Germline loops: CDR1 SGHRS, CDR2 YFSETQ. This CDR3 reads CASSWEDTGNEQFF. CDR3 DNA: TGCGCCAGCAGCTGGGAGGACACCGGCAATGAGCAGTTCTTC.

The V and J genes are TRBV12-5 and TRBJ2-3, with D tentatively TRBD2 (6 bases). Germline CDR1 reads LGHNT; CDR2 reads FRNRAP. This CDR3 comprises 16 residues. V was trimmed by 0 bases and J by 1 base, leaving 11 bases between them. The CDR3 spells CASGLVHTGGTDTQYF. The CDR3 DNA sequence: TGTGCTAGTGGTTTGGTACATACGGGAGGCACAGATACGCAGTATTTT.

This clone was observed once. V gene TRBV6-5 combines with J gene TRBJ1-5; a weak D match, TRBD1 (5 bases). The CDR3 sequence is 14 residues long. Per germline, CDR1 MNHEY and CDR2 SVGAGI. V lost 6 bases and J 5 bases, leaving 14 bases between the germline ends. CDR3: CASRIGGVDQPQHF. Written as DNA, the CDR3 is TGTGCCAGCAGAATTGGGGGGGTAGATCAGCCCCAGCATTTT.

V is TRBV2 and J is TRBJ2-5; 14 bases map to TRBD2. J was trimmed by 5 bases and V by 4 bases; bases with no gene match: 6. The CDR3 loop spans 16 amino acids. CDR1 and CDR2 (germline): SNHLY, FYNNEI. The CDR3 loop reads CASSGLAGGPGETQYF. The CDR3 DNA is TGTGCCAGCAGTGGACTAGCGGGGGGGCCCGGGGAGACCCAGTACTTC.

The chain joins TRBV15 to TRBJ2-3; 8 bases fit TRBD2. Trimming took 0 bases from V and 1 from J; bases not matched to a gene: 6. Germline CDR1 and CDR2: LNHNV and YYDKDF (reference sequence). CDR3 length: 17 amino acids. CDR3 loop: CATSRDYTGGRTDTQYF. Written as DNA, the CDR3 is TGTGCCACCAGCAGAGATTATACGGGAGGGCGCACAGATACGCAGTATTTT.

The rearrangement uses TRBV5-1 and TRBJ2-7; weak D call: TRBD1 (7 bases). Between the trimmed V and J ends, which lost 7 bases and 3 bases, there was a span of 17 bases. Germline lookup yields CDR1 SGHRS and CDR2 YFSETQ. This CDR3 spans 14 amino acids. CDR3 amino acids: CASATGDRSYEQYF. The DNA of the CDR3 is TGCGCCAGCGCTACGGGGGACAGAAGCTACGAGCAGTACTTC.

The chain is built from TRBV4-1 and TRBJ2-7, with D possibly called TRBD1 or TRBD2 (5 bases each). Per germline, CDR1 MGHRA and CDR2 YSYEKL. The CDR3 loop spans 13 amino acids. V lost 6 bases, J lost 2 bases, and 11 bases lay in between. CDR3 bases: TGCGCCAGCAGTCGGGACCCCACCTACGAGCAGTACTTC. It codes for CASSRDPTYEQYF.

This chain's CDR3 is CASSDRRMGEQYF. The CDR3 bases are TGTGCCAGCAGTGATCGCAGGATGGGCGAGCAGTACTTC. The gene calls are TRBV2 and TRBJ2-7; D not resolved. Germline V gene data show CDR1 as SNHLY and CDR2 as FYNNEI. V lost 3 bases, J lost 6 bases, and 12 bases lay in between. The CDR3 is 13 residues long.

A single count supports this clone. The CDR3 reads CASRWDAVGTGELFF. The CDR3 coding sequence is TGTGCCAGCAGGTGGGACGCCGTGGGCACCGGGGAGCTGTTTTTT. The rearrangement links TRBV2 to TRBJ2-2, with D perhaps TRBD1 or TRBD2 (5 bases each). Trimming removed 6 bases at V and 4 bases at J, with 15 bases between. Germline assignment: CDR1 SNHLY and CDR2 FYNNEI. CDR3 length: 15 residues.

The CDR3 DNA reads TGTGCCAGCAGTTTAGCGGGATCAAACTATGGCTACACCTTC. It translates to CASSLAGSNYGYTF. This chain uses TRBV28 with TRBJ1-2; D gene ambiguous. V dropped 2 bases and J dropped 2 bases, with 9 bases sitting between them. Looked up from germline, CDR1 is MDHEN and CDR2 is SYDVKM. This CDR3 is built from 14 residues.

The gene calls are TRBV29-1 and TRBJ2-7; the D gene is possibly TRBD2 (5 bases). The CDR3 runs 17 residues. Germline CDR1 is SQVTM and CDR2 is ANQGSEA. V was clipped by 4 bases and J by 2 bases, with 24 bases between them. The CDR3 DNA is TGCAGCGTTGGTTATAACAGCGGCCTAAAATATCCCTACGAGCAGTACTTC. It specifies CSVGYNSGLKYPYEQYF.

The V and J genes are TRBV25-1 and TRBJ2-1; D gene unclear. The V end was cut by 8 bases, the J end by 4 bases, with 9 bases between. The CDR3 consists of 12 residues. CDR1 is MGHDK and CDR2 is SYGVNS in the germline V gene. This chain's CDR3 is CASARIYNEQFF. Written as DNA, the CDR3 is TGTGCCAGCGCGCGAATTTACAATGAGCAGTTCTTC.

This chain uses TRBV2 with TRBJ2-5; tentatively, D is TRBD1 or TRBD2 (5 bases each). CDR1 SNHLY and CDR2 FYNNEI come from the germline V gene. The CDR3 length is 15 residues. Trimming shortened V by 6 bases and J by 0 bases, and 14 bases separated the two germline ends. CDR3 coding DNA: TGTGCCAGCAGCCCGACGGGACCCTACCAAGAGACCCAGTACTTC. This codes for CASSPTGPYQETQYF.

The CDR3 DNA is TGTGCCAGCAGTATACCCGACAGTGGGAACACTGAAGCTTTCTTT. Encoded protein: CASSIPDSGNTEAFF. This chain uses TRBV7-6 with TRBJ1-1, with D possibly being TRBD1 (5 bases). The CDR3 length is 15 residues. Germline CDR1 SGHVS, CDR2 FNYEAQ. V was trimmed by 6 bases and J by 1 base, leaving 15 bases between them.

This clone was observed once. The CDR3 nucleotides are TGTGCCAGCACCTACCTCCCCGACTCACCCCTCCACTTT. Protein sequence: CASTYLPDSPLHF. V usage is TRBV6-5 and J usage is TRBJ1-6, with no clear D. CDR3 length: 13 amino acids. Trimming shortened V by 7 bases and J by 10 bases, and 14 bases separated the two germline ends. Germline V gene data show CDR1 as MNHEY and CDR2 as SVGAGI.

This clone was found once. The CDR3 loop reads CASSRPLRQGARGYTF. The CDR3 nucleotides are TGTGCCAGCAGCCGCCCCCTCAGACAGGGGGCGCGAGGCTACACCTTC. This chain links TRBV7-4 with TRBJ1-2, with 10 nucleotides matching TRBD1. Germline CDR1 and CDR2: SGHVT and SQSDAQ. Unmatched junction bases numbered 14, after V lost 5 bases and J lost 8 bases. The CDR3 runs 16 residues.

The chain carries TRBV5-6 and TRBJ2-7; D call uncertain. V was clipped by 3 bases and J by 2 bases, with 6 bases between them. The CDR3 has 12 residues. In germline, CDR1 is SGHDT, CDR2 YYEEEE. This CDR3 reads CASSSIAYEQYF. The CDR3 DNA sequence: TGTGCCAGCAGCTCGATAGCCTACGAGCAGTACTTC.